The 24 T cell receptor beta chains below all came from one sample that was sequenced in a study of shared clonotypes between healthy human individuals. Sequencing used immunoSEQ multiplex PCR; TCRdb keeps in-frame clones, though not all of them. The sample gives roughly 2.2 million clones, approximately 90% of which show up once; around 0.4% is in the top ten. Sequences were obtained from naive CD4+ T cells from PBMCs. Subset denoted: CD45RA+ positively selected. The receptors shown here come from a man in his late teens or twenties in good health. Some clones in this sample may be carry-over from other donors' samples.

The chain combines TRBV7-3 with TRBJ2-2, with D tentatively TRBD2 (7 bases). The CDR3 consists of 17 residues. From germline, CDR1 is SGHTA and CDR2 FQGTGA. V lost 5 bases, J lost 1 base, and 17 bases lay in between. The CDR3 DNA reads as TGTGCCAGCAGCCCCCCCGGGGGCGGGAGGAACACCGGGGAGCTGTTTTTT. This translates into CASSPPGGGRNTGELFF.

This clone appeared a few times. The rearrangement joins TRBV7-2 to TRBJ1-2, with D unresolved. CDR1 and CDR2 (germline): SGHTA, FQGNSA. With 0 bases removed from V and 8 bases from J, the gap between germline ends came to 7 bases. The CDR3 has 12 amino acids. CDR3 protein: CASSLASRGYTF. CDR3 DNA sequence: TGTGCCAGCAGCTTAGCGAGCAGGGGCTACACCTTC. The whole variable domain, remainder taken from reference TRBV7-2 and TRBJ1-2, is GAGVSQSPSNKVTEKGKDVELRCDPISGHTALYWYRQSLGQGLEFLIYFQGNSAPDKSGLPSDRFSAERTGGSVSTLTIQRTQQEDSAVYLCASSLASRGYTFGSGTRLTVV.

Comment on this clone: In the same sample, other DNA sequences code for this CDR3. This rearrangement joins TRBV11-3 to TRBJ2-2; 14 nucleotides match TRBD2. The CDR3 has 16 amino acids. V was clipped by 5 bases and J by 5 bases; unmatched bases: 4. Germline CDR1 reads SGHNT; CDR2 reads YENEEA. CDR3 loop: CASSTRLAGGTGELFF. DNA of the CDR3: TGTGCCAGCAGCACTCGACTAGCGGGAGGGACCGGGGAGCTGTTTTTT.

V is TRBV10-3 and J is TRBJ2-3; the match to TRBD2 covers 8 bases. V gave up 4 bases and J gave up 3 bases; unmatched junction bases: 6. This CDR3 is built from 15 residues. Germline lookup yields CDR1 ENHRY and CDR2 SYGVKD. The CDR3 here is CAISAPGGRTDTQYF. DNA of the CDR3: TGTGCCATCAGTGCCCCGGGAGGGCGGACAGATACGCAGTATTTT.

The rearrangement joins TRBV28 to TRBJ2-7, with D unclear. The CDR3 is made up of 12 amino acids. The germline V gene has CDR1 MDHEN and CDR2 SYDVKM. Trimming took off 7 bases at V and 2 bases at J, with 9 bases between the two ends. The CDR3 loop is CASTLPPYEQYF. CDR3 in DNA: TGTGCCAGCACCCTCCCCCCCTACGAGCAGTACTTC.

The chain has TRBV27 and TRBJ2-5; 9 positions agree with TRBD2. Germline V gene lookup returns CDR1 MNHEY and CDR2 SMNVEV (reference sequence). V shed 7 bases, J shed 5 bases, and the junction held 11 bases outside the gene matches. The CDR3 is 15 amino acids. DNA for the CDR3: TGTGCCAGCAATGGTAGCGGGAGAGACTGGGAGACCCAGTACTTC. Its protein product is CASNGSGRDWETQYF.

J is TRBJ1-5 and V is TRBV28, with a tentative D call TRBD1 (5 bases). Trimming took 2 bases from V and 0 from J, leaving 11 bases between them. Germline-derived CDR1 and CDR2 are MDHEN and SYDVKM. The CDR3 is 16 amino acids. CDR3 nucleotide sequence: TGTGCCAGCAGTTTACCCCCAGGGTTTAGCAATCAGCCCCAGCATTTT. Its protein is CASSLPPGFSNQPQHF.

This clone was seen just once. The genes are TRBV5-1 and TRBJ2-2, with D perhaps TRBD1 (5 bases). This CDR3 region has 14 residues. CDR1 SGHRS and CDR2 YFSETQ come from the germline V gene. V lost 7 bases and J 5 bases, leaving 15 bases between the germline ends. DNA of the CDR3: TGCGCCAGCTGGACACGACAAGGAACCGGGGAGCTGTTTTTT. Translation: CASWTRQGTGELFF.

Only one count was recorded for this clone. Here the CDR3 reads CASRDPGGGVETQYF. CDR3 nucleotide sequence: TGTGCCAGCAGGGACCCAGGGGGGGGAGTAGAGACCCAGTACTTC. The V call is TRBV28, the J call TRBJ2-5; D may be TRBD1 or TRBD2 (7 bases each). Trimming left V 6 bases short and J 4 bases short, with 18 bases between. This CDR3 contains 15 residues. Per germline, CDR1 MDHEN and CDR2 SYDVKM. Supplemented by reference TRBV28 and TRBJ2-5, the full variable domain reads DVKVTQSSRYLVKRTGEKVFLECVQDMDHENMFWYRQDPGLGLRLIYFSYDVKMKEKGDIPEGYSVSREKKERFSLILESASTNQTSMYLCASRDPGGGVETQYFGPGTRLLVL.

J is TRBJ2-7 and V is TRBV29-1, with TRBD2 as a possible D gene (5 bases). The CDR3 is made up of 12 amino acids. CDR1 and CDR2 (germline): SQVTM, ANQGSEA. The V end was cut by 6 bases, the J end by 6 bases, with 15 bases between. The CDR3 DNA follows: TGCAGCGTCCGATGGACTTCTAGCGAGCAGTACTTC. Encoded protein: CSVRWTSSEQYF.

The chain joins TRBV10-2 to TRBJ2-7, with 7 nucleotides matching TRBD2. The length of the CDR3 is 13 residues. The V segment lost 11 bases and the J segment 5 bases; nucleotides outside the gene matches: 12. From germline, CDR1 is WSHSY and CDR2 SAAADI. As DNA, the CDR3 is TGCGCCGTACTTGCGGGGGTACTCAACGAGCAGTACTTC. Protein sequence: CAVLAGVLNEQYF.

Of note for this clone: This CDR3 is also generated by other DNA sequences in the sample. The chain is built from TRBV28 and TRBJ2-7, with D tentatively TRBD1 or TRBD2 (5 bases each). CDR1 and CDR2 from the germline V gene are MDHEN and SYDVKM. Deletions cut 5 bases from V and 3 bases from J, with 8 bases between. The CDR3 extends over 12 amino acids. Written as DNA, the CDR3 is TGTGCCAGCAGTCCAGGGAGCTACGAGCAGTACTTC. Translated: CASSPGSYEQYF.

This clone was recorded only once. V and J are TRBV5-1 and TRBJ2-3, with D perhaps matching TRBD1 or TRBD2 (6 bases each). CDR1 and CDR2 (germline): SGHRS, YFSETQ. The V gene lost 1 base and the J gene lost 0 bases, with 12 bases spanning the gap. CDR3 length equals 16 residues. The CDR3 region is CASSLNGGLSTDTQYF. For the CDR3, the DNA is TGCGCCAGCAGCTTGAATGGGGGGCTGAGCACAGATACGCAGTATTTT.

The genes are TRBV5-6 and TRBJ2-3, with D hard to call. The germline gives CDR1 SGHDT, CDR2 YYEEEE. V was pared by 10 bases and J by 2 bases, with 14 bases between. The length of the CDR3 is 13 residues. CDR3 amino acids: CAVMDRYTDTQYF. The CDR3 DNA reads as TGTGCCGTGATGGACCGCTACACAGATACGCAGTATTTT.

CDR3 nucleotide sequence: TGTGCCAGTACCCGGACAGGGAGCCGGGAGACCCAGTACTTC. It is translated as CASTRTGSRETQYF. The chain uses TRBV19 and TRBJ2-5; 8 bases are a match to TRBD1. The CDR3 loop spans 14 amino acids. Unmatched junction bases numbered 9, after V lost 7 bases and J lost 5 bases. Germline lookup yields CDR1 LNHDA and CDR2 SQIVND (reference sequence).

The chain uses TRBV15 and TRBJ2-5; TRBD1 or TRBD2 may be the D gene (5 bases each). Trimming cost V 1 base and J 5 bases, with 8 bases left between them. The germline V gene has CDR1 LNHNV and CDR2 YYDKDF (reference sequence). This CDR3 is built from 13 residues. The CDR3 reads CATSRGEGETQYF. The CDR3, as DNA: TGTGCCACCAGCAGAGGAGAGGGGGAGACCCAGTACTTC.

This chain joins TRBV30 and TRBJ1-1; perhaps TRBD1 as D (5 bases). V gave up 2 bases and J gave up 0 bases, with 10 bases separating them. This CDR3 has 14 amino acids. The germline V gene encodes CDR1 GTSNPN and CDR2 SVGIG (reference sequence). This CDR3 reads CAWSPGLVNTEAFF. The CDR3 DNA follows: TGTGCCTGGAGTCCGGGACTCGTGAACACTGAAGCTTTCTTT.

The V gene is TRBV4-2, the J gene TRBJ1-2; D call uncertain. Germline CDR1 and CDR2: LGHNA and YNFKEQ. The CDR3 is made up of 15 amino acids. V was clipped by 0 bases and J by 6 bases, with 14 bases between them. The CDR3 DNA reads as TGTGCCAGCAGCCAAGATCGAACGGCCTGGGATGGCTACACCTTC. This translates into CASSQDRTAWDGYTF.

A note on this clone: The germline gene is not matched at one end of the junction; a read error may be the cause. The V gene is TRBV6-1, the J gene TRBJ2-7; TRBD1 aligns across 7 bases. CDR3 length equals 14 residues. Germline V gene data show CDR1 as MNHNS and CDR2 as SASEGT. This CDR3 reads CASSEEVFVGDSTF. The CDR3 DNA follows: TGTGCCAGCAGTGAAGAGGTATTCGTAGGGGACAGCACGTTC.

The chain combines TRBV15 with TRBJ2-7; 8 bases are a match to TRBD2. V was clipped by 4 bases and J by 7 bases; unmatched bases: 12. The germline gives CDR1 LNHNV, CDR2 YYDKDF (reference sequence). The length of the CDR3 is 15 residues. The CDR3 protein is CATSKSGTSGGEQYF. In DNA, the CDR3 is TGTGCCACCAGCAAGTCCGGGACTAGTGGAGGGGAGCAGTACTTC.

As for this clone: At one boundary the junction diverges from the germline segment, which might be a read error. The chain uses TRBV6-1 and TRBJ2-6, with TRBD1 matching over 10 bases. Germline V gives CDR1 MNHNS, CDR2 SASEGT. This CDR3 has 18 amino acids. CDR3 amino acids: CASSQAGQGVAGANVLTF. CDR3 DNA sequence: TGTGCCAGCAGTCAAGCCGGACAGGGGGTTGCTGGGGCCAACGTCCTGACTTTC.

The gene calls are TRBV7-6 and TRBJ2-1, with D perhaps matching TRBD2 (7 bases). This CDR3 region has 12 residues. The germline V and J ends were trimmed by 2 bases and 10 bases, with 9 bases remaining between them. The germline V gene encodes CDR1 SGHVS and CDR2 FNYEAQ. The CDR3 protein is CASSLRGAEQFF. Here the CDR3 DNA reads TGTGCCAGCAGCTTACGGGGGGCCGAGCAGTTCTTC.

This chain's CDR3 is CATSRGARTVWQFF. The CDR3 DNA reads TGTGCCACCAGCAGGGGAGCCCGGACAGTTTGGCAGTTCTTC. The chain combines TRBV15 with TRBJ2-1, with a tentative D call TRBD1 (6 bases). The length of the CDR3 is 14 residues. In germline, CDR1 is LNHNV, CDR2 YYDKDF (reference sequence). V gave up 3 bases and J gave up 12 bases, with 18 bases separating them.

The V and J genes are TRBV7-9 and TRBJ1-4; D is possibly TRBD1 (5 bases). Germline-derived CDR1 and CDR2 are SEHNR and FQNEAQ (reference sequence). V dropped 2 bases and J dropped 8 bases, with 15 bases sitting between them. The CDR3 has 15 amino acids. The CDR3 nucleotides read TGTGCCAGCAGCTTAATGGCAGGGTCGGGCGAAAAACTGTTTTTT. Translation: CASSLMAGSGEKLFF.